This T cell receptor (beta chain) comes out of a study of CXCR3-negative and CXCR3-positive naive CD8 T cells (dated by TCRdb to about 2019). Describing the broader study: In total, some 130 million TRB reads were obtained, corresponding to roughly 1.5 +/- 0.3 million reads per library. Diversity and physicochemical repertoire analyses were performed on approximately 10 donors pooled from two independent experiments. Naive subsets from about 5 donors and memory cells from 3 donors were included in the TRBV-TRBJ cluster analysis. The research as a whole found: Similar TRBV-TRBJ usage was shown by naive CXCR3-negative and CXCR3-positive cells from the same donor, whereas distinct patterns were shown by memory cells. TRB CDR3s from CXCR3-positive naive cells showed higher hydrophobicity (lower Kidera factor 4), lower energy, and higher strength and volume indices than CXCR3-negative naive cells. CXCR3 expression partially decreased after cryopreservation, so most assays used freshly isolated PBMCs. Because surface CD5, which is linked to self-reactivity in mice, was comparable between the naive subsets, TCR interaction strength was also inferred from the physicochemical properties of TRB CDR3s. Repertoire diversity was comparably high in both naive subsets but much lower in memory CD8+ T cells.

With respect to this clonotype: The clone's antigen remains unknown.

For each CD8+ T cell subset, flow sorting was done in triplicate, and a few hundred thousand cells per subset went directly into RLT lysis buffer. Naive CD8+ T cells were defined stringently as CD45RO-CCR7+CD27+CD95- to exclude memory contaminants. Using standard density gradient centrifugation, peripheral blood mononuclear cells were isolated from buffy coats. A FACSAria III was used to flow-sort naive CD8+ T cells into CXCR3-negative and CXCR3-positive populations. An RNeasy Mini Kit was used to extract total RNA from the sorted cells. Sequencing relied on a NextSeq 550. The Human TCR Profiling Kit (MiLaboratory) was used to prepare UMI-labeled 5' RACE TRB cDNA libraries. cDNA synthesis used the entire amount of extracted RNA, and PCR amplification then used the entire amount of cDNA produced. Libraries were prepared in parallel using an identical number of PCR cycles. On the study's bioinformatics: MIGEC and MiXCR extracted about 48,000 +/- 9,800 unique UMI-labeled TRB cDNA molecules per library, requiring at least two reads per UMI. Each library averaged around 40,000 +/- 10,000 functional in-frame TRB CDR3 nucleotide clonotypes without stop codons. After downsampling to 5000 UMI-labeled TRB molecules per sample, diversity metrics such as normalized Shannon-Wiener and Chao1 were calculated in VDJtools. VDJtools was used to calculate clonotype-size-weighted physicochemical properties of the central five CDR3 residues, namely interaction energy, strength, volume and Kidera factor 4. Based on TCRdb reprocessing of the reads, there is one entry per CDR3 protein sequence, and DNA is missing. None of the V and J calls come from the authors' own analysis; TCRdb made them. The sample's clone listing holds around 65,000 distinct CDR3 sequences. About 0.7% of the sample is held by the ten biggest clonotypes.

The CDR3 goes from the cysteine to the phenylalanine over 15 residues. The DNA is unrecorded. CDR1 LGHNA and CDR2 YSLEER were looked up in the germline V gene. Sequencing was done on a sample of naive CXCR3+ CD8+ T cells from blood. Taken with the paper, the label for cell subset or site translates to: CD45RO-CCR7+CD27+CD95- naive CD8+ T cells expressing CXCR3 (TNR3+). The rearrangement combines TRBV4-3 with TRBJ1-1; lacking DNA, the TRBD1 call made by TCRdb goes unchecked. This clonotype was sampled from a human donor in good health. Some clones in this sample may be carry-over from other donors' samples. CDR3 protein: CASSQDRAGYSEAFF.